Each of the 18 T cell receptor beta chains below was sequenced from the same sample in a study of human T cells and chemical hapten exposure (dated by TCRdb to the early 2020s). This specimen's time point label, interpreted: patch test 3, about 24 weeks after DPC sensitization. The label giving this sample's treatment or condition can be read as: therapeutic diphenylcyclopropenone sensitization with weekly scalp DPC. The receptor library was made with RACE. Instrument on record: NextSeq 500. TCRdb's own reprocessing of the public reads used fastp at Q25 and MiXCR and kept productive beta chains. Duplicate CDR3 protein sequences are folded into a single record with the most common DNA and genes. The sample profile shows some 91,000 distinct CDR3 sequences; 25% to 35% of them were found once. The ten top clones hold approximately 10% of the sample. The source was whole blood, collected in connection with sensitization to the hapten diphenylcyclopropenone (DPC). Receptors were obtained from a man aged 40-55 years with alopecia areata. Some clones in this sample may be carry-over from other donors' samples.

The sample holds one count of this clonotype. The chain has TRBV13 and TRBJ2-7; either TRBD1 or TRBD2 may supply D (5 bases each). Trimming removed 4 bases at V and 6 bases at J, with 19 bases between. The CDR3 runs to 15 residues. The germline V gene has CDR1 PRHDT and CDR2 FYEKMQ (reference sequence). This CDR3 reads CASSSLPGYGGEQYF. CDR3 sequence (DNA): TGTGCCAGCAGCTCCCTCCCTGGGTATGGGGGCGAGCAGTACTTC.

This rearrangement joins TRBV20-1 to TRBJ2-7; D may be TRBD2 (7 bases). The CDR3 consists of 11 residues. V gave up 5 bases and J gave up 5 bases, with 10 bases separating them. Germline CDR1 is DFQATT and CDR2 is SNEGSKA (reference sequence). The CDR3 protein is CSARGGHEQYF. The DNA of the CDR3 is TGCAGTGCTCGCGGGGGCCACGAGCAGTACTTC.

The chain carries TRBV4-2 and TRBJ2-1; D uncertain. This CDR3 has 20 amino acids. Germline-derived CDR1 and CDR2 are LGHNA and YNFKEQ. The V end lost 0 bases, the J end lost 0 bases, and 21 bases lay between the germline ends. For the CDR3, the DNA is TGTGCCAGCAGCCAAGATCGTTTTCGGTCGGCCCGGAGCTCCTACAATGAGCAGTTCTTC. Encoded protein: CASSQDRFRSARSSYNEQFF.

CDR3 coding DNA: TGTGCCATCCAGAAGGCAGGTCCCCACCATTACACCTTC. Amino acid sequence: CAIQKAGPHHYTF. This chain joins TRBV28 and TRBJ1-2; D gene unclear. The CDR3 has 13 residues. CDR1 and CDR2 (germline): MDHEN, SYDVKM. With 10 bases removed from V and 11 bases from J, the gap between germline ends came to 23 bases.

The CDR3, as DNA: TGTGCCAGCAGCCCCACAGCTAACTATGGCTACACCTTC. Its protein is CASSPTANYGYTF. The J gene is TRBJ1-2, the V gene TRBV7-2; D is undetermined. This CDR3 region has 13 residues. The germline V gene encodes CDR1 SGHTA and CDR2 FQGNSA. V lost 5 bases to trimming and J lost 0 bases, with 7 bases between them.

This clonotype was seen a handful of times. J is TRBJ2-3 and V is TRBV7-9; possibly TRBD2 for D (5 bases). CDR3 length: 19 amino acids. Germline V gene lookup returns CDR1 SEHNR and CDR2 FQNEAQ (reference sequence). The germline V and J ends were trimmed by 5 bases and 2 bases, with 26 bases remaining between them. CDR3 protein: CASSTFIRGEGLTTDTQYF. CDR3 nucleotide sequence: TGTGCCAGCAGCACCTTCATTCGGGGTGAGGGCCTTACCACAGATACGCAGTATTTT.

This clonotype was observed at least ten times. This rearrangement joins TRBV29-1 to TRBJ2-1; tentative D call: TRBD1 (5 bases). Germline loops: CDR1 SQVTM, CDR2 ANQGSEA. The CDR3 consists of 14 residues. Trimming cost V 7 bases and J 8 bases, with 21 bases left between them. Written as DNA, the CDR3 is TGCAGCGGGGGCCAGGGTTCTAAATTTGATGAGCAGTTCTTC. This codes for CSGGQGSKFDEQFF.

This rearrangement joins TRBV12-3 or TRBV12-4 to TRBJ2-1; D unresolved. The CDR3 extends over 16 amino acids. V was pared by 6 bases and J by 5 bases, with 20 bases between. This CDR3 is CASSSHGFATDNEQFF. CDR3 DNA sequence: TGTGCCAGCAGCTCTCACGGTTTTGCTACCGACAATGAGCAGTTCTTC.

V usage is TRBV12-3 or TRBV12-4 and J usage is TRBJ1-1, with D possibly being TRBD1 (6 bases). V lost 8 bases, J lost 1 base, and 14 bases lay in between. CDR3 length: 14 amino acids. The DNA of the CDR3 is TGTGCCAGCGCCCCATGGGGGGCGAACACTGAAGCTTTCTTT. Its translation is CASAPWGANTEAFF.

V usage is TRBV28 and J usage is TRBJ2-7; 8 bases are a match to TRBD2. V lost 2 bases to trimming and J lost 4 bases; unmatched junction nucleotides: 7. The germline V gene encodes CDR1 MDHEN and CDR2 SYDVKM. The CDR3 runs to 15 residues. The CDR3 DNA reads as TGTGCCAGCAGTTTAGGGGCTAGCGGGCTTTACGAGCAGTACTTC. This translates into CASSLGASGLYEQYF.

This clonotype was counted only a few times. This sequence joins TRBV25-1 and TRBJ2-1; D may be TRBD1 (6 bases). CDR1 MGHDK and CDR2 SYGVNS come from the germline V gene. The length of the CDR3 is 13 residues. V was shortened by 4 bases and J by 8 bases, with 12 bases between the two germline ends. Written as DNA, the CDR3 is TGTGCCAGCAGTGTTTGGGACACCGATGAGCAGTTCTTC. It is translated as CASSVWDTDEQFF.

Only a few counts were recorded for this clonotype. The V call is TRBV7-6, the J call TRBJ2-1; 9 bases match TRBD2. This CDR3 comprises 18 residues. Germline CDR1 SGHVS, CDR2 FNYEAQ. Trimming removed 0 bases from V and 7 bases from J; junction bases left unmatched: 13. The CDR3 reads CASSLARAFGTSQNEQFF. Written as DNA, the CDR3 is TGTGCCAGCAGCTTAGCGAGGGCTTTTGGGACTAGCCAAAATGAGCAGTTCTTC. Variable domain in full (rest from reference TRBV7-6 and TRBJ2-1): GAGVSQSPRYKVTKRGQDVALRCDPISGHVSLYWYRQALGQGPEFLTYFNYEAQQDKSGLPNDRFSAERPEGSISTLTIQRTEQRDSAMYRCASSLARAFGTSQNEQFFGPGTRLTVL.

V and J are TRBV6-5 and TRBJ2-1; 12 nucleotides align to TRBD2. From germline, CDR1 is MNHEY and CDR2 SVGAGI. J lost 6 bases, V lost 5 bases, and 8 bases had no gene match. The length of the CDR3 is 16 residues. This CDR3 reads CASSLRTSGVGNEQFF. For the CDR3, the DNA is TGTGCCAGCAGTCTAAGGACTAGCGGGGTGGGCAATGAGCAGTTCTTC.

This clonotype was counted only a few times. The genes are TRBV20-1 and TRBJ2-3, with TRBD2 matching over 9 bases. Unmatched junction bases numbered 9, after V lost 6 bases and J lost 5 bases. Looked up from germline, CDR1 is DFQATT and CDR2 is SNEGSKA (reference sequence). CDR3 length equals 14 residues. CDR3 loop: CSASIAGVEDTQYF. The CDR3 nucleotides are TGCAGTGCCTCGATAGCGGGAGTGGAAGATACGCAGTATTTT.

A few counts support this clonotype. The chain has TRBV12-3 or TRBV12-4 and TRBJ2-3, with TRBD2 identical over 9 bases. This CDR3 contains 16 residues. The trim removed 6 bases at V and 2 bases at J, leaving 9 bases unmatched. CDR3 region: CASRTSGVLNTDTQYF. The CDR3 region has the DNA TGTGCCAGCAGGACTAGCGGAGTCCTTAACACAGATACGCAGTATTTT.

This clonotype was seen only a few times. The rearrangement joins TRBV4-3 to TRBJ2-2, with D perhaps given as TRBD1 or TRBD2 (5 bases each). Germline V lookup: CDR1 LGHNA, CDR2 YSLEER. The CDR3 has 14 amino acids. Trimming cost V 4 bases and J 7 bases, with 13 bases left between them. The CDR3 loop is CASSPSGAYGELFF. In DNA, the CDR3 is TGCGCCAGCAGCCCCTCCGGGGCGTACGGGGAGCTGTTTTTT.

This clonotype was found many times. The chain employs TRBV10-2 and TRBJ2-2, with D hard to call. The CDR3 runs to 13 residues. Germline CDR1 is WSHSY and CDR2 is SAAADI. The ends were cut back, 2 bases at V and 3 bases at J, with 4 bases in the middle. CDR3 loop: CASSEIDTGELFF. CDR3 DNA sequence: TGCGCCAGCAGTGAGATTGACACCGGGGAGCTGTTTTTT.

V and J are TRBV6-5 and TRBJ1-1; a possible D gene is TRBD1 (6 bases). The ends were cut back, 6 bases at V and 12 bases at J, with 23 bases in the middle. Germline V CDR1 and CDR2: MNHEY, SVGAGI. The CDR3 sequence is 14 residues long. Here the CDR3 reads CASRAMGGAPPTFF. The CDR3 nucleotides are TGTGCCAGCAGGGCAATGGGGGGGGCCCCACCTACTTTCTTT.